This T cell receptor beta chain was found in a study of shared clonotypes between healthy human individuals. The repertoire was sequenced with immunoSEQ multiplex PCR; TCRdb's copy has only in-frame clones and lacks some. Altogether hundreds of thousands of clones are present, about 95% being singletons, with the ten largest covering roughly 0.06%. This clonotype was sampled from a woman in her 30s in good health. What was sequenced was naive CD4+ T cells sorted from blood. Noted subset: CD45RA+ positively selected.

The CDR3 DNA follows: TGTGCCAGCAGCTTGGATGCCAGGAGCAATGAGCAGTTCTTC. Residues: CASSLDARSNEQFF. This chain links TRBV5-4 with TRBJ2-1; D not resolved. V dropped 0 bases and J dropped 6 bases, with 10 bases sitting between them. There are 14 residues in the CDR3. Germline CDR1 reads SGHNT; CDR2 reads YYREEE (reference sequence).